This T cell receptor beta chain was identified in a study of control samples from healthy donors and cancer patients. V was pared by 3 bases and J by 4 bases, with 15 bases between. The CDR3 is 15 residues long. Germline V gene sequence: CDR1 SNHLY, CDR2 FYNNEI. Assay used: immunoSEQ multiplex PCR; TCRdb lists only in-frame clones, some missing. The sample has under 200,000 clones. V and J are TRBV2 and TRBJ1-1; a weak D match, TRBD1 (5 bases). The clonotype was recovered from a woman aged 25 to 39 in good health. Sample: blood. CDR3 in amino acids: CASSEERGGSTEAFF. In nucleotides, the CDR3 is TGTGCCAGCAGTGAGGAAAGGGGCGGATCCACTGAAGCTTTCTTT.